The next 24 T cell receptor beta chains were all read from a single sample in a study of CD8 T cells in Susac syndrome. Random hexamers were used to reverse transcribe an amount of about 0.45 to 1 ug RNA. TCRdb fed the immunoSEQ multiplex PCR reads into MiXCR, producing one record per CDR3 protein. This table has over 95,000 distinct CDR3 sequences, about nine tenths appearing once. Sequencing was performed on CD4+ T cells from PBMCs. The receptors come from a human donor in good health.

The rearrangement links TRBV10-3 to TRBJ1-3; no definite D call. The CDR3 runs 16 residues. Germline-derived CDR1 and CDR2 are ENHRY and SYGVKD. The V gene lost 2 bases and the J gene lost 4 bases, with 15 bases spanning the gap. CDR3 DNA: TGTGCCATCAGTGAGCCGAACAACCAAGGGGGAAACACCATATATTTT. Its translation: CAISEPNNQGGNTIYF.

This clonotype was observed a single time. V gene TRBV4-3 combines with J gene TRBJ1-6, with D maybe TRBD1 (5 bases). The CDR3 loop spans 15 amino acids. The V end was cut by 0 bases, the J end by 7 bases, with 10 bases between. CDR1 and CDR2 from the germline V gene are LGHNA and YSLEER. DNA of the CDR3: TGCGCCAGCAGCCAAGACAGGGTGGGCAATTCACCCCTCCACTTT. Amino acid sequence: CASSQDRVGNSPLHF.

The J gene is TRBJ1-1, the V gene TRBV18; 7 bases map to TRBD1. Germline CDR1 KGHSH, CDR2 LQKENI. J was trimmed by 2 bases and V by 4 bases; bases with no gene match: 7. There are 15 residues in the CDR3. The CDR3 here is CASSQRGQQNTEAFF. The CDR3 nucleotides are TGTGCCAGCTCACAACGGGGACAGCAAAACACTGAAGCTTTCTTT.

J is TRBJ2-2 and V is TRBV12-3 or TRBV12-4; no reliable D call. The CDR3 extends over 14 amino acids. Trimming took off 3 bases at V and 2 bases at J, with 7 bases between the two ends. CDR3 DNA sequence: TGTGCCAGCAGTTTGAACCCTAACACCGGGGAGCTGTTTTTT. Residues: CASSLNPNTGELFF.

This clonotype was seen once. The chain is built from TRBV7-9 and TRBJ2-3; TRBD1 agrees at 8 bases. This CDR3 has 13 amino acids. J lost 8 bases, V lost 5 bases, and 6 bases had no gene match. Germline loops: CDR1 SEHNR, CDR2 FQNEAQ (reference sequence). The CDR3 nucleotides are TGTGCCAGCAGCACACCGGACAGGGCTACGCAGTATTTT. It translates to CASSTPDRATQYF.

The V call is TRBV7-2, the J call TRBJ1-2; no reliable D call. The CDR3 runs 11 residues. Trimming shortened V by 4 bases and J by 3 bases, and 3 bases separated the two germline ends. Germline V gene data show CDR1 as SGHTA and CDR2 as FQGNSA. The CDR3 nucleotides are TGTGCCAGCAGCTCGTACTATGGCTACACCTTC. It is translated as CASSSYYGYTF. The variable domain in full, completed from reference TRBV7-2 and TRBJ1-2, reads GAGVSQSPSNKVTEKGKDVELRCDPISGHTALYWYRQSLGQGLEFLIYFQGNSAPDKSGLPSDRFSAERTGGSVSTLTIQRTQQEDSAVYLCASSSYYGYTFGSGTRLTVV.

The chain has TRBV20-1 and TRBJ2-7, with D possibly being TRBD1 (6 bases). Germline V CDR1 and CDR2: DFQATT, SNEGSKA (reference sequence). The ends were cut back, 5 bases at V and 2 bases at J, with 16 bases in the middle. The CDR3 spans 14 residues. The CDR3 reads CSAGSPDRPYEQYF. The CDR3 DNA is TGCAGTGCTGGATCCCCGGACAGACCCTACGAGCAGTACTTC.

This chain links TRBV14 with TRBJ2-5, with 8 nucleotides matching TRBD2. The V segment lost 1 base and the J segment 5 bases; nucleotides outside the gene matches: 12. This CDR3 has 17 residues. The germline gives CDR1 SGHDN, CDR2 FVKESK. In DNA, the CDR3 is TGTGCCAGCAGCCAAGGGGTGGCGGGGGGTGTCGTTGAGACCCAGTACTTC. Translating it yields CASSQGVAGGVVETQYF.

The chain links TRBV12-3 or TRBV12-4 to TRBJ1-2, with 8 bases that match TRBD1. The CDR3 is 14 amino acids. V lost 4 bases, J lost 7 bases, and 8 bases stayed unmatched. CDR3 loop: CASSSIRTGSGYTF. The CDR3 DNA reads TGTGCCAGCAGTTCTATCCGGACAGGGTCTGGCTACACCTTC.

Only one count was recorded for this clonotype. V is TRBV6-1 and J is TRBJ1-5; TRBD1 matches at 7 bases. Germline assignment: CDR1 MNHNS and CDR2 SASEGT. The V and J ends lost 6 bases and 2 bases, in that order; junction bases with no gene match: 10. CDR3 length: 16 residues. CDR3 sequence reads: CASRSTGTVRNQPQHF. CDR3 sequence (DNA): TGTGCCAGCAGATCAACAGGGACAGTACGCAATCAGCCCCAGCATTTT.

This sequence joins TRBV19 and TRBJ1-1, with D tentatively TRBD1 (5 bases). The germline V and J ends were trimmed by 1 base and 4 bases, with 10 bases remaining between them. In germline, CDR1 is LNHDA, CDR2 SQIVND (reference sequence). There are 14 residues in the CDR3. Here the CDR3 DNA reads TGTGCCAGTAGTATAGGGGGGGGATTCACTGAAGCTTTCTTT. This codes for CASSIGGGFTEAFF. The full variable domain, rest sourced from reference TRBV19 and TRBJ1-1, is DGGITQSPKYLFRKEGQNVTLSCEQNLNHDAMYWYRQDPGQGLRLIYYSQIVNDFQKGDIAEGYSVSREKKESFPLTVTSAQKNPTAFYLCASSIGGGFTEAFFGQGTRLTVV.

This clonotype is a singleton in its sample. The chain combines TRBV4-1 with TRBJ2-5, with 10 bases identical to TRBD2. The CDR3 covers 16 residues. Germline assignment: CDR1 MGHRA and CDR2 YSYEKL. The J segment lost 5 bases and the V segment lost 0 bases, leaving 6 bases of the junction unmatched. CDR3 residues: CASSQDFASGSETQYF. DNA of the CDR3: TGCGCCAGCAGCCAAGATTTCGCTAGCGGGAGTGAGACCCAGTACTTC.

The V gene is TRBV12-3 or TRBV12-4, the J gene TRBJ1-2; no definite D call. CDR3 length: 12 amino acids. V was clipped by 4 bases and J by 8 bases, with 11 bases between them. The CDR3 bases are TGTGCCAGCAGTTCCGGAATCGGCGGCTACACCTTC. Translated: CASSSGIGGYTF.

The V and J genes are TRBV4-1 and TRBJ2-1, with D possibly matching TRBD1 (6 bases). The CDR3 has 13 residues. Germline V gene lookup returns CDR1 MGHRA and CDR2 YSYEKL. The V end was cut by 0 bases, the J end by 9 bases, with 9 bases between. CDR3 sequence (DNA): TGCGCCAGCAGCCAAGACAGAGGGGGTGAGCAGTTCTTC. Its protein product is CASSQDRGGEQFF.

The chain recombines TRBV7-9 with TRBJ2-7; either TRBD1 or TRBD2 may fit D (5 bases each). V was clipped by 5 bases and J by 2 bases, with 13 bases between them. This CDR3 is 14 amino acids long. CDR1 is SEHNR, CDR2 FQNEAQ, per germline (reference sequence). The CDR3 reads CASSPTGTPYEQYF. DNA for the CDR3: TGTGCCAGCAGCCCAACCGGGACCCCCTACGAGCAGTACTTC. Together with reference TRBV7-9 and TRBJ2-7, the CDR3 gives the full variable domain: DTGVSQNPRHKITKRGQNVTFRCDPISEHNRLYWYRQTLGQGPEFLTYFQNEAQLEKSRLLSDRFSAERPKGSFSTLEIQRTEQGDSAMYLCASSPTGTPYEQYFGPGTRLTVT.

The J gene is TRBJ2-1, the V gene TRBV20-1, with D perhaps matching TRBD2 (5 bases). The CDR3 is 17 amino acids. In germline, CDR1 is DFQATT, CDR2 SNEGSKA (reference sequence). V was pared by 3 bases and J by 4 bases, with 22 bases between. For the CDR3, the DNA is TGCAGTGCTAGGTCGTTAACGGACGGAGGATTGTACAATGAGCAGTTCTTC. Residues: CSARSLTDGGLYNEQFF.

The chain couples TRBV20-1 to TRBJ1-2; 10 nucleotides match TRBD1. Germline values: CDR1 DFQATT, CDR2 SNEGSKA (reference sequence). This CDR3 is 19 amino acids long. The J segment lost 0 bases and the V segment lost 0 bases, leaving 13 bases of the junction unmatched. The CDR3 coding sequence is TGCAGTGCTAGAGAAATCGGGCGGGACAGGGGCCGAGCTAACTATGGCTACACCTTC. Translating it yields CSAREIGRDRGRANYGYTF.

The genes are TRBV19 and TRBJ2-2; D is unresolved. The CDR3 runs to 14 residues. Per the germline V gene, CDR1 is LNHDA and CDR2 is SQIVND (reference sequence). V was shortened by 8 bases and J by 0 bases, with 10 bases between the two germline ends. The CDR3 loop reads CASSIRTNTGELFF. CDR3 bases: TGTGCCAGTTCGATCAGAACGAACACCGGGGAGCTGTTTTTT. The full variable domain, with the rest looked up from reference TRBV19 and TRBJ2-2, is DGGITQSPKYLFRKEGQNVTLSCEQNLNHDAMYWYRQDPGQGLRLIYYSQIVNDFQKGDIAEGYSVSREKKESFPLTVTSAQKNPTAFYLCASSIRTNTGELFFGEGSRLTVL.

The gene calls are TRBV7-2 and TRBJ2-1, with D maybe TRBD1 (5 bases). V was clipped by 0 bases and J by 7 bases, with 7 bases between them. This CDR3 is 13 amino acids long. Germline values: CDR1 SGHTA, CDR2 FQGNSA. For the CDR3, the DNA is TGTGCCAGCAGCTTAGCAAGGGGTAATGAGCAGTTCTTC. Amino acids: CASSLARGNEQFF.

This clonotype has only a few counts. The rearrangement joins TRBV3-1 to TRBJ2-5; the D gene is possibly TRBD2 (7 bases). V was cut by 3 bases and J by 1 base, with 9 bases left in between. CDR1 is LGHDT and CDR2 is YNNKEL in the germline V gene (reference sequence). The CDR3 consists of 14 residues. CDR3 DNA: TGTGCCAGCAGCCAGAGGGGGGGCCAAGAGACCCAGTACTTC. Translated, it gives CASSQRGGQETQYF.

This clonotype was recorded once. The gene calls are TRBV5-1 and TRBJ2-3; unclear D gene. V lost 0 bases and J 0 bases, leaving 8 bases between the germline ends. The CDR3 runs 15 residues. Germline loops: CDR1 SGHRS, CDR2 YFSETQ. For the CDR3, the DNA is TGCGCCAGCAGCTTGGTTACTACTAGCACAGATACGCAGTATTTT. Protein sequence: CASSLVTTSTDTQYF.

The chain recombines TRBV10-3 with TRBJ2-5, with D perhaps matching TRBD2 (6 bases). V dropped 0 bases and J dropped 5 bases, with 19 bases sitting between them. This CDR3 has 17 amino acids. Germline CDR1 reads ENHRY; CDR2 reads SYGVKD. In DNA form, the CDR3 reads TGTGCCATCAGTGAGTCGACTAGGCCTCAGAAGGTCGAGACCCAGTACTTC. Translation gives CAISESTRPQKVETQYF.

The gene calls are TRBV27 and TRBJ1-5; D call uncertain. This CDR3 comprises 11 residues. CDR1 and CDR2 from the germline V gene are MNHEY and SMNVEV (reference sequence). Trimming pared 4 bases from V and 11 bases from J, leaving 9 bases between. The CDR3 DNA is TGTGCCAGCAGTTATACCCTGGCCCAGCATTTT. Residues: CASSYTLAQHF.

This chain joins TRBV5-1 and TRBJ2-1, with 7 nucleotides matching TRBD2. The germline CDR1 and CDR2 sequences are SGHRS and YFSETQ. The V gene end was trimmed by 3 bases and the J gene end by 9 bases; junction bases not matched to a gene: 6. There are 13 residues in the CDR3. CDR3 sequence: CASSSPLATEQFF. As DNA, the CDR3 is TGCGCCAGCAGCTCCCCACTAGCGACTGAGCAGTTCTTC.